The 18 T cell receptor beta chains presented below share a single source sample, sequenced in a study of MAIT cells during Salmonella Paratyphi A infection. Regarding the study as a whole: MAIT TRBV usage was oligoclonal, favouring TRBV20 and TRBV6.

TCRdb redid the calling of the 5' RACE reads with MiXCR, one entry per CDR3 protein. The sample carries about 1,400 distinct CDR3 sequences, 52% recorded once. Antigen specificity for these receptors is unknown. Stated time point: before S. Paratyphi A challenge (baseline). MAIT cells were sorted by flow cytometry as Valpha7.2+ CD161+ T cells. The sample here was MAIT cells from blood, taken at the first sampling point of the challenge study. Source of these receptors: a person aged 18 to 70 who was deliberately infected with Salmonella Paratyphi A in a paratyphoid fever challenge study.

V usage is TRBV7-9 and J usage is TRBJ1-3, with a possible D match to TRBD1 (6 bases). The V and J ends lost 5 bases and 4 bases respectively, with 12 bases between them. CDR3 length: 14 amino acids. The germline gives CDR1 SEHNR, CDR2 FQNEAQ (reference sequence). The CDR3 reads CASSHRVAGNTIYF. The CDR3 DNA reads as TGTGCCAGCAGCCACAGGGTTGCAGGAAACACCATATATTTT.

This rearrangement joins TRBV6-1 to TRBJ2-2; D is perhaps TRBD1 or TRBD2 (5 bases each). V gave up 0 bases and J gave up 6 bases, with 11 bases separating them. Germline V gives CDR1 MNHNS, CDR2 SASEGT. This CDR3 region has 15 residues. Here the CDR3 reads CASSEAVGDAGELFF. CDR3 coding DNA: TGTGCCAGCAGTGAAGCGGTCGGGGACGCCGGGGAGCTGTTTTTT.

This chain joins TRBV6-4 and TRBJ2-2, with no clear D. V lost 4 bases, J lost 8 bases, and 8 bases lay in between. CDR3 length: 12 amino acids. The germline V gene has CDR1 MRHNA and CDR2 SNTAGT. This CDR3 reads CASSVSTGELFF. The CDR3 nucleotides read TGTGCCAGCAGTGTTTCGACAGGGGAGCTGTTTTTT.

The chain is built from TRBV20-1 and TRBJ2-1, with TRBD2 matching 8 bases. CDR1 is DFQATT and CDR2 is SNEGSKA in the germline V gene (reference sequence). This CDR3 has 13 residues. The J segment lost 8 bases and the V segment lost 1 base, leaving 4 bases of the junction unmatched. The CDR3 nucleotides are TGCAGTGCTAGAGCCGGACTAGCCCATGAGCAGTTCTTC. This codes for CSARAGLAHEQFF.

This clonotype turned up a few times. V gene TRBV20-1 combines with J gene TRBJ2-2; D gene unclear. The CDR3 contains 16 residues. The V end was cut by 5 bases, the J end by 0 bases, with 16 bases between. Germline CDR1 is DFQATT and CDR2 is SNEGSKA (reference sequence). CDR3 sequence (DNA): TGCAGTGCTCAAGACGTGGGCTGTGCGAACACCGGGGAGCTGTTTTTT. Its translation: CSAQDVGCANTGELFF.

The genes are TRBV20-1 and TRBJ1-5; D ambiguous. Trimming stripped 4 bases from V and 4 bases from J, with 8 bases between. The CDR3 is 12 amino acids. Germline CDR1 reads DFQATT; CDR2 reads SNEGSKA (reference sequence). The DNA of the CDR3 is TGCAGTGCTAAGGTTGGAAATCAGCCCCAGCATTTT. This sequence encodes CSAKVGNQPQHF.

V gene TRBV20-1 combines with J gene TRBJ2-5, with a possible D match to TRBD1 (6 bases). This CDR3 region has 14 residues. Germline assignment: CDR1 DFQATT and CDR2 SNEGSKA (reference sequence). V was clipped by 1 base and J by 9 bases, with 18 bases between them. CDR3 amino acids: CSARAGREKGAQYF. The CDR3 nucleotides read TGCAGTGCTAGAGCCGGAAGAGAAAAGGGGGCCCAGTACTTC.

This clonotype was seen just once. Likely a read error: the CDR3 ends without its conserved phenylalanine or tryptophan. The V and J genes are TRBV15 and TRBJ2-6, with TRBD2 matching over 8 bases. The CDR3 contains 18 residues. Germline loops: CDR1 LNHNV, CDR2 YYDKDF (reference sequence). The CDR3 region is CAASSSGTSISGANVLTL. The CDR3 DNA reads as TGTGCCGCCAGCAGTTCCGGGACTAGTATTTCTGGGGCCAACGTCCTGACTTTA.

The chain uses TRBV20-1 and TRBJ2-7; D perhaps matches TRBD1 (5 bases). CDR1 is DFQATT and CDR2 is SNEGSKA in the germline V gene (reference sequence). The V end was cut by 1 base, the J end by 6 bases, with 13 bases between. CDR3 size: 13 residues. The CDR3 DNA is TGCAGTGCTAGAGGCAGGGAACCTGGCGAGCAGTACTTC. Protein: CSARGREPGEQYF.

The DNA of the CDR3 is TGCGCCAGCAGCCAAGATGTAGCGGGAGGTGAGCAGTTCTTC. Translated: CASSQDVAGGEQFF. V gene TRBV4-3 combines with J gene TRBJ2-1; the match to TRBD2 covers 10 bases. Trimming took 0 bases from V and 9 from J; bases not matched to a gene: 2. The CDR3 covers 14 residues. Germline V gene sequence: CDR1 LGHNA, CDR2 YSLEER.

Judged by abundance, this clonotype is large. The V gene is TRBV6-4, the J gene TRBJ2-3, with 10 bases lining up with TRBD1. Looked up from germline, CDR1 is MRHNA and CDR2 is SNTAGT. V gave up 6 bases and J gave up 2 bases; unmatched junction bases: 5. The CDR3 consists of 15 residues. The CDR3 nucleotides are TGTGCCAGCAGCCTAGGGACAGGGGCCACAGATACGCAGTATTTT. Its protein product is CASSLGTGATDTQYF.

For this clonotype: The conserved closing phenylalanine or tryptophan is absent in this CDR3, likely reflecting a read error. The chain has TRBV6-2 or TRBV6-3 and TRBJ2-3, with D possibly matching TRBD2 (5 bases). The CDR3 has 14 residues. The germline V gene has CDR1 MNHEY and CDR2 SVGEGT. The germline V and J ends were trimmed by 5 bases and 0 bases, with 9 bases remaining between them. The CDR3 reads CASSPGLSTDTQYG. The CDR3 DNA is TGTGCCAGCAGTCCAGGACTGAGCACAGATACGCAGTATGGG.

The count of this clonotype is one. The CDR3, as DNA: TGTGCCAGCAGTGACCGGCCGGGACAGGACACTGAAGCTTTCTTT. It translates to CASSDRPGQDTEAFF. The rearrangement joins TRBV6-4 to TRBJ1-1, with 8 bases aligning to TRBD1. CDR1 and CDR2 from the germline V gene are MRHNA and SNTAGT. The CDR3 is made up of 15 amino acids. The ends lost 2 bases at V and 3 bases at J; junction bases unmatched: 5.

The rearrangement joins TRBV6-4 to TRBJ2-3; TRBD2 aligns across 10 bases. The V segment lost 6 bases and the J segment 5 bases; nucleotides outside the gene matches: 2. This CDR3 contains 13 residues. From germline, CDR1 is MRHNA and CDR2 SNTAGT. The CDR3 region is CASRRLAGDTQYF. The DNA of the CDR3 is TGTGCCAGCAGAAGACTAGCGGGAGATACGCAGTATTTT.

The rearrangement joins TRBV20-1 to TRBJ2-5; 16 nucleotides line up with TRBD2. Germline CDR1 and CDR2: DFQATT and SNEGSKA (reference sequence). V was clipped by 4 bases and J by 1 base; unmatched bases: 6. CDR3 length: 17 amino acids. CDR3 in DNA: TGCAGTGCTATAGCAGGGACTAGCGGGGGGGGCCAAGAGACCCAGTACTTC. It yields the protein CSAIAGTSGGGQETQYF.

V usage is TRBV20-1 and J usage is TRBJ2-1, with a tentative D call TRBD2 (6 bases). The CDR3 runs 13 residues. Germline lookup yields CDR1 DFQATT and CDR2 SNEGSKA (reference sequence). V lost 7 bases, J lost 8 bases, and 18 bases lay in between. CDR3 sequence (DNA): TGCAGTGACTCGAGGGAGGCAGGGCATGAGCAGTTCTTC. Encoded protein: CSDSREAGHEQFF.

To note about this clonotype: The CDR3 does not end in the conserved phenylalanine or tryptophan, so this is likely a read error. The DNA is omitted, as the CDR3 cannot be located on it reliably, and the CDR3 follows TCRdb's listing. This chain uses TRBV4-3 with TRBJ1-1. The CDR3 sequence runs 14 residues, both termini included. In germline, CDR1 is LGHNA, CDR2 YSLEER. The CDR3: CASSRNMEVKEEGG.

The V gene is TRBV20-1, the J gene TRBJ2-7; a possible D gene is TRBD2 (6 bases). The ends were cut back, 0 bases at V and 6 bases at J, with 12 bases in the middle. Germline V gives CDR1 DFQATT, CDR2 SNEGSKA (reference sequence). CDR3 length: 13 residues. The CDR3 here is CSARDTGEVEQYF. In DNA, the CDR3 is TGCAGTGCTAGAGACACGGGAGAAGTCGAGCAGTACTTC.